This T cell receptor beta chain was identified in a study of T cell responses to AZD1222 COVID-19 vaccine. At the level of the study: Pooled in the analysis were second doses at about 4 or about 12 weeks.

Trimming at V came to 6 bases and at J to 2 bases, leaving 3 bases not matched to a gene. CDR1 and CDR2 (germline): SGHRS, YFSETQ. This CDR3 is 14 amino acids long. The method was immunoSEQ multiplex PCR; TCRdb's version includes in-frame clones alone and lacks a portion of them. The sample holds about 98,000 clones; roughly nine tenths are singletons and the top ten take around 5%. In the case of this clone: Its antigen is not identified.

General study results and limits: Spike-specific TCR breadth and depth rose after two AZD1222 doses. CD4 TCRs covered the whole spike, strongest at regions 160-218 and 743-854. Among those given AZD1222, only five to seven were seropositive at baseline.

The receptor's source is an adult in good health. This rearrangement joins TRBV5-1 to TRBJ1-3, with 9 bases fitting TRBD1. The sequencing used peripheral blood, collected on day 0 of AZD1222 vaccination. CDR3 residues: CASMDRGAGNTIYF. The CDR3 nucleotides read TGCGCCAGCATGGACAGGGGTGCTGGAAACACCATATATTTT. Variable domain in full (rest from reference TRBV5-1 and TRBJ1-3): KAGVTQTPRYLIKTRGQQVTLSCSPISGHRSVSWYQQTPGQGLQFLFEYFSETQRNKGNFPGRFSGRQFSNSRSEMNVSTLELGDSALYLCASMDRGAGNTIYFGEGSWLTVV.